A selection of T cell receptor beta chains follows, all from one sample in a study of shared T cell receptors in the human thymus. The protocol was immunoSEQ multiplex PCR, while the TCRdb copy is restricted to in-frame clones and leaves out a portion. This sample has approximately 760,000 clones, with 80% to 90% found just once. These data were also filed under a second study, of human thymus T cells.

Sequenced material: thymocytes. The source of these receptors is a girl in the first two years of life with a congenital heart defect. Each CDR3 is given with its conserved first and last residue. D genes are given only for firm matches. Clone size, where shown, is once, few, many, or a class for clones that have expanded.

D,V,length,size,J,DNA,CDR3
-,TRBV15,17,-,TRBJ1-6,TGTGCCACCAGCAGAGGGGATGGGGGGGCATCTGACTCCCCCCTCCACTTT,CATSRGDGGASDSPLHF
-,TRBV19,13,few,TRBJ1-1,TGTGCCAGTAGTAGTCGGGAGAACACTGAAGCTTTCTTT,CASSSRENTEAFF
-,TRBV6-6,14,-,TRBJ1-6,TGTGCCAGCAGTTACTCCCAAGGGGTTTCACCCCTCCACTTT,CASSYSQGVSPLHF
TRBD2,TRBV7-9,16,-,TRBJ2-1,TGTGCCAGCAGCTTAGGCCAGCGGGGGGTTTACAATGAGCAGTTCTTC,CASSLGQRGVYNEQFF
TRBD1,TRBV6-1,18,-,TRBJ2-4,TGTGCCAGCAGTGGAGGACAGGCCCCCCGACCCTCCAAAAACATTCAGTACTTC,CASSGGQAPRPSKNIQYF
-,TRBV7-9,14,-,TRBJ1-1,TGTGCCAGCAGTCCCCGGGCGGGGAACACTGAAGCTTTCTTT,CASSPRAGNTEAFF
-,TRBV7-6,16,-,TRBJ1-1,TGTGCCAGCAGCTTAGAAGGGGCGGGGAAGAACACTGAAGCTTTCTTT,CASSLEGAGKNTEAFF
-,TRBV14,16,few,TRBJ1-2,TGTGCCAGCAGCCAAGATGGGGCAGGGGCGAACTATGGCTACACCTTC,CASSQDGAGANYGYTF
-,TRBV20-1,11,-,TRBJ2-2,TGCAGCGCAGGGGATAACGGGGAGCTGTTTTTT,CSAGDNGELFF
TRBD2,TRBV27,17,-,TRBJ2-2,TGTGCCAGCATGGCCCTAGCGGGGGGCACGAACACCGGGGAGCTGTTTTTT,CASMALAGGTNTGELFF
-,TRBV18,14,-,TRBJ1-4,TGTGCCAGCTCTCCTAGCCCCCCGGTTGAAAAACTGTTTTTT,CASSPSPPVEKLFF
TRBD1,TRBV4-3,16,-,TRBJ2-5,TGCGCCAGCAGCCAAAGCGACAGGGAAGGAACAGAGACCCAGTACTTC,CASSQSDREGTETQYF
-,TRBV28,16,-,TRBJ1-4,TGTGCCAGTAGATATAACCCACAGGGCATTAATGAAAAACTGTTTTTT,CASRYNPQGINEKLFF
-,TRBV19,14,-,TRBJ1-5,TGTGCCAGTAGTATCTTCGTTAGCAATCAGCCCCAGCATTTT,CASSIFVSNQPQHF
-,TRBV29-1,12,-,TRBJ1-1,TGCAGCGTTGAAGGGTCGGGGACTGAAGCTTTCTTT,CSVEGSGTEAFF
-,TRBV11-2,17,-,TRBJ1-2,TGTGCCAGCAGCTTAGGGACTTCAAAGGTCCGTTTCTATGGCTACACCTTC,CASSLGTSKVRFYGYTF
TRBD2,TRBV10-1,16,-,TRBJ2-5,TGCGCCAGCAGTGAGATTACGGGGGGTCCGCGGGAGACCCAGTACTTC,CASSEITGGPRETQYF
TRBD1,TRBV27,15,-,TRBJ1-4,TGTGCCAGCAGTTTCTCCGGGACAGGGAAGGAAAAACTGTTTTTT,CASSFSGTGKEKLFF
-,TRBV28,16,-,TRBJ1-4,TGTGCCAGCAGCCCCAAGGCGCGGGCGGCTAATGAAAAACTGTTTTTT,CASSPKARAANEKLFF
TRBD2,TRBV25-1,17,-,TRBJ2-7,TGTGCCAGCAGTAATTTAGGATGGGGGGGATCCCACTACGAGCAGTACTTC,CASSNLGWGGSHYEQYF